This T cell receptor (beta chain) was found in a study of cytomegalovirus exposure and HLA in healthy donors. A multiplex PCR was run with 60 Vbeta primers and 13 Jbeta primers. TCRdb's copy holds only in-frame clones and misses some; the assay was immunoSEQ multiplex PCR. The sample yields around 110,000 clones, about 85% seen once. A few counts support this clone. Sequenced sample: PBMCs. The receptor was isolated from a man aged 30 to 45 in good health and CMV-seronegative.

CDR3 nucleotides: TGCAGCGTTGATAGCGGGGGAGTCCAAGAGACCCAGTACTTC. It is translated as CSVDSGGVQETQYF. The chain has TRBV29-1 and TRBJ2-5, with 9 positions matching TRBD2. Germline loops: CDR1 SQVTM, CDR2 ANQGSEA. The CDR3 consists of 14 residues. The ends lost 3 bases at V and 1 base at J; junction bases unmatched: 3.